The 17 T cell receptor beta chains below come from one sample, sequenced in a study of graft-versus-host responses after intestinal transplantation. Sequencing used immunoSEQ multiplex PCR; TCRdb keeps in-frame clones, though not all of them. Of some 9,500 clones in the sample, approximately 30% are singletons; the top ten hold about 3%. Plated together were roughly 200,000 CFSE-labeled responder cells and roughly 200,000 irradiated, violet-dye-labeled stimulator cells. This material consisted of alloreactive CD8+ T cells from a mixed lymphocyte reaction culture, taken before transplantation. Subset in this sample: CFSE-low proliferating T cells sorted from approximately six-day pre-transplant mixed lymphocyte reaction (GvH or HvG direction). The receptors shown here come from a human patient who was an organ donor for intestinal transplantation.

The chain combines TRBV5-4 with TRBJ2-7; 8 bases fit TRBD1. Germline values: CDR1 SGHNT, CDR2 YYREEE (reference sequence). V lost 3 bases, J lost 1 base, and 0 bases stayed unmatched. CDR3 length: 13 amino acids. The CDR3 here is CASSWDRSYEQYF. Written as DNA, the CDR3 is TGTGCCAGCAGCTGGGACAGGTCCTACGAGCAGTACTTC.

This chain's CDR3 is CASSPTSGGMDTQYF. The CDR3 coding sequence is TGTGCCAGCAGCCCAACTAGCGGGGGGATGGATACGCAGTATTTT. The chain couples TRBV6-5 to TRBJ2-3; 12 positions agree with TRBD2. CDR3 length: 15 amino acids. Germline CDR1 reads MNHEY; CDR2 reads SVGAGI. Trimming removed 6 bases from V and 6 bases from J; junction bases left unmatched: 7.

The chain employs TRBV29-1 and TRBJ2-7; D possibly corresponds to TRBD1 (6 bases). Looked up from germline, CDR1 is SQVTM and CDR2 is ANQGSEA. The CDR3 has 14 amino acids. Trimming removed 1 base at V and 0 bases at J, with 10 bases between. This CDR3 reads CSVEGLDSSYEQYF. The CDR3 DNA follows: TGCAGCGTTGAAGGTCTGGACAGCTCCTACGAGCAGTACTTC.

Comment on this clone: This same CDR3 is encoded by further DNA sequences in the sample. This sequence joins TRBV4-1 and TRBJ2-7; possibly TRBD2 for D (7 bases). This CDR3 has 15 amino acids. Germline CDR1 MGHRA, CDR2 YSYEKL. Between the trimmed V and J ends, which lost 4 bases and 2 bases, there was a span of 15 bases. In nucleotides, the CDR3 is TGCGCCAGCAGCCGGGGGGGGCTCCCCCCCTACGAGCAGTACTTC. Protein: CASSRGGLPPYEQYF.

This clone has a handful of counts. Here the CDR3 reads CASSLDVTGSIWTQYF. DNA for the CDR3: TGTGCCAGCAGCTTAGATGTGACAGGATCCATCTGGACCCAGTACTTC. The chain has TRBV7-9 and TRBJ2-5; D perhaps matches TRBD1 (6 bases). Germline CDR1 SEHNR, CDR2 FQNEAQ (reference sequence). This CDR3 spans 16 amino acids. Between the trimmed V and J ends, which lost 1 base and 7 bases, there was a span of 19 bases.

In this sample, this clone turned up once. V is TRBV27 and J is TRBJ2-5; D perhaps matches TRBD2 (5 bases). Germline CDR1 reads MNHEY; CDR2 reads SMNVEV (reference sequence). Between the trimmed V and J ends, which lost 3 bases and 5 bases, there was a span of 16 bases. This CDR3 spans 15 amino acids. The CDR3 here is CASSFLRAGRETQYF. The CDR3 DNA reads as TGTGCCAGCAGTTTTCTTCGGGCGGGCCGGGAGACCCAGTACTTC.

This clone showed up just once. The V call is TRBV7-2, the J call TRBJ1-1, with no clear D. This CDR3 is built from 13 residues. Germline V gives CDR1 SGHTA, CDR2 FQGNSA. Trimming shortened V by 4 bases and J by 6 bases, and 12 bases separated the two germline ends. The CDR3 loop reads CASSSRLRAEAFF. Here the CDR3 DNA reads TGTGCCAGCAGCTCTAGACTTCGGGCTGAAGCTTTCTTT. The full variable domain, rest sourced from reference TRBV7-2 and TRBJ1-1, is GAGVSQSPSNKVTEKGKDVELRCDPISGHTALYWYRQSLGQGLEFLIYFQGNSAPDKSGLPSDRFSAERTGGSVSTLTIQRTQQEDSAVYLCASSSRLRAEAFFGQGTRLTVV.

This chain uses TRBV5-6 with TRBJ1-5, with D perhaps TRBD1 (5 bases). This CDR3 has 14 residues. The V and J ends lost 0 bases and 6 bases respectively, with 10 bases between them. The germline CDR1 and CDR2 sequences are SGHDT and YYEEEE. CDR3 loop: CASSLGPGRQPQHF. In DNA form, the CDR3 reads TGTGCCAGCAGCTTGGGTCCAGGGCGTCAGCCCCAGCATTTT.

This clone is medium-sized by share. The chain is built from TRBV9 and TRBJ2-1; TRBD1 matches 9 bases. The CDR3 covers 18 residues. V was pared by 0 bases and J by 2 bases, with 9 bases of the junction left unmatched. Germline assignment: CDR1 SGDLS and CDR2 YYNGEE. CDR3 residues: CASSVEAEGQGPYNEQFF. In nucleotides, the CDR3 is TGTGCCAGCAGCGTAGAAGCTGAAGGACAGGGGCCCTACAATGAGCAGTTCTTC.

This clone was counted a few times. The chain joins TRBV6-4 to TRBJ1-2; 12 bases match TRBD1. V gave up 4 bases and J gave up 11 bases; unmatched junction bases: 11. Germline V gives CDR1 MRHNA, CDR2 SNTAGT. The CDR3 is 15 residues long. CDR3 region: CASSVFPGQGAQYTF. The CDR3, as DNA: TGTGCCAGCAGTGTATTCCCGGGACAGGGGGCTCAGTACACCTTC.

This clone was detected once. The rearrangement uses TRBV7-8 and TRBJ1-2; 10 bases fit TRBD1. The length of the CDR3 is 14 residues. The ends lost 9 bases at V and 3 bases at J; junction bases unmatched: 7. Germline lookup yields CDR1 SGHVS and CDR2 FQNEAQ. The CDR3 sequence: CASTPGQGYYGYTF. The CDR3 coding sequence is TGTGCCAGTACCCCGGGACAGGGGTACTATGGCTACACCTTC.

This clone was recorded a few times. V and J are TRBV11-3 and TRBJ1-2, with 7 bases fitting TRBD1. The V gene's germline CDR1 is SGHNT and CDR2 YENEEA. Trimming removed 2 bases from V and 3 bases from J; junction bases left unmatched: 3. This CDR3 comprises 14 residues. The CDR3 coding sequence is TGTGCCAGCAGCTTATCAGGGGGTGACTATGGCTACACCTTC. This sequence encodes CASSLSGGDYGYTF.

The chain carries TRBV19 and TRBJ2-7, with 9 bases matching TRBD1. Germline trimming cut 5 bases from V and 1 base from J; bases unmatched to any gene: 3. This CDR3 has 14 amino acids. CDR1 and CDR2 from the germline V gene are LNHDA and SQIVND (reference sequence). The CDR3 DNA reads TGTGCCAGTAGTCCCGGGACAGGGTCCTACGAGCAGTACTTC. Translation: CASSPGTGSYEQYF.

CDR3 DNA sequence: TGTGCCAGCAGTCCCCGGGATAGCGGGAGGGCTAACCAGTTCTTC. It yields the protein CASSPRDSGRANQFF. The rearrangement uses TRBV27 and TRBJ2-1, with 11 positions matching TRBD2. Germline V gene lookup returns CDR1 MNHEY and CDR2 SMNVEV (reference sequence). The CDR3 is made up of 15 amino acids. V dropped 5 bases and J dropped 13; count of bases not matched to a gene: 13.

This clone was counted only a few times. The rearrangement uses TRBV7-2 and TRBJ2-7; tentatively, D is TRBD2 (6 bases). The germline V gene has CDR1 SGHTA and CDR2 FQGNSA. The CDR3 runs 15 residues. With 3 bases removed from V and 0 bases from J, the gap between germline ends came to 12 bases. The CDR3 region has the DNA TGTGCCAGCAGCTTGTCAGCGGGCAGCTCCTACGAGCAGTACTTC. Protein sequence: CASSLSAGSSYEQYF.

As to this clone: A read error is likely, as this CDR3 ends without the conserved phenylalanine or tryptophan. It is unclear where the CDR3 begins or ends on the DNA, so no DNA is shown, and the CDR3 is as TCRdb lists it. The chain has TRBV7-7 and TRBJ1-2; the table gives TRBD1 as D, unverified against the DNA. The CDR3 has 10 residues if both end residues are counted. CDR1 and CDR2 from the germline V gene are SSHAT and FNYEAQ (reference sequence). The CDR3 loop is CASSLAAAGL.

The rearrangement joins TRBV6-1 to TRBJ1-2, with D perhaps matching TRBD1 (5 bases). This CDR3 is 12 amino acids long. Germline CDR1 and CDR2: MNHNS and SASEGT. Trimming removed 11 bases at V and 8 bases at J, with 18 bases between. For the CDR3, the DNA is TGTGCCGGCTGGGACTCATTTGGGGGCTACACCTTC. Encoded protein: CAGWDSFGGYTF.